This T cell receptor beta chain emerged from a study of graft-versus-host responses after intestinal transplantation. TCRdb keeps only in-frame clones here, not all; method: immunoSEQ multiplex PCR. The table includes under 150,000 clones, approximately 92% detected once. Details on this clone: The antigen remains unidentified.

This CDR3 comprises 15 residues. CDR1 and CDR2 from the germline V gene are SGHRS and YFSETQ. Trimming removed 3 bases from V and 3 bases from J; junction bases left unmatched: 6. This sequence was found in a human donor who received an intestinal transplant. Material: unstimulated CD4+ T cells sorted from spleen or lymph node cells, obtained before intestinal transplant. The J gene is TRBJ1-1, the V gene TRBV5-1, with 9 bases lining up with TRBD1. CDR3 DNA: TGCGCCAGCAGCTCAACAGGGGGCGGGTACACTGAAGCTTTCTTT. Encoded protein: CASSSTGGGYTEAFF.